Each of the 3 T cell receptor beta chains below was sequenced from the same sample in a study of blood T cell repertoires in COVID-19. This table comes from immunoSEQ multiplex PCR, and its TCRdb copy is limited to in-frame clones, with some not included. The sample consists of 200,000 to 300,000 clones, roughly 86% of them appearing once. What was sequenced was PBMCs or T cells enriched from blood (not recorded which). These receptors originate from a woman between 45 and 65 years old who had recovered from COVID-19.

This clone appeared once. CDR3 amino acids: CASSLGRGRGAFF. DNA for the CDR3: TGTGCCAGCAGCTTAGGCAGGGGTCGTGGAGCTTTCTTT. The rearrangement joins TRBV11-2 to TRBJ1-1; tentatively, D is TRBD1 (6 bases). There are 13 residues in the CDR3. Trimming cost V 1 base and J 10 bases, with 13 bases left between them. The germline gives CDR1 SGHAT, CDR2 FQNNGV.

The rearrangement links TRBV19 to TRBJ2-1, with 15 positions matching TRBD2. Germline V gene lookup returns CDR1 LNHDA and CDR2 SQIVND (reference sequence). V gave up 7 bases and J gave up 7 bases; unmatched junction bases: 11. The CDR3 has 17 residues. The CDR3 nucleotides read TGTGCCAGTAACATACCAAGGACTAGCGGGAGGGGTAATGAGCAGTTCTTC. It specifies CASNIPRTSGRGNEQFF.

The chain links TRBV7-8 to TRBJ1-6, with 8 bases lining up with TRBD1. The CDR3 contains 15 residues. Germline CDR1 is SGHVS and CDR2 is FQNEAQ. The ends lost 1 base at V and 8 bases at J; junction bases unmatched: 4. The CDR3 is CASSLGDRWDSPLHF. As DNA, the CDR3 is TGTGCCAGCAGCTTAGGGGACAGGTGGGATTCACCCCTCCACTTT.